Sequencing of this T cell receptor (beta chain) was carried out in a study of cytomegalovirus exposure and HLA in healthy donors. Looking at the study overall: There were several hundred genotyped donors. Of these, 81% fell in the genetic ancestry cluster associated with self-reported Caucasian donors.

The PCR was carried out with 60 Vbeta primers and 13 Jbeta primers. Clones were sequenced by immunoSEQ multiplex PCR, and TCRdb holds only the in-frame ones, with some missing. The sample carries about 76,000 clones, roughly 70% recorded once. The CDR3 is 13 residues long. Trimming took off 1 base at V and 5 bases at J, with 6 bases between the two ends. The germline V gene encodes CDR1 MGHRA and CDR2 YSYEKL. Sequencing was performed on PBMCs. The chain links TRBV4-1 to TRBJ1-5, with no clear D. The source is a man between 60 and 70 years old in good health and CMV-seropositive. The CDR3 coding sequence is TGCGCCAGCAGCCAAGGCCAGTATCAGCCCCAGCATTTT. The encoded protein is CASSQGQYQPQHF.